Presented here are 28 T cell receptor beta chains from one specimen sequenced in a study of T cell changes during pregnancy in multiple sclerosis (dated 2019 in TCRdb). The library was produced with the immunoSEQ multiplex PCR assay. TCRdb mirrors the immuneACCESS table, restricted to in-frame sequences. Some clones are absent from its copies; in checked studies, under half trace to an unresolved V gene, and the reason for the others is unknown. For this sample there are some 14,000 clones; almost 90% appear just once. The ten largest make up about 8.4% of the sample. Specimen: CD8+ T cells from peripheral blood mononuclear cells, collected in the first trimester of pregnancy. These receptors all stem from a female donor with multiple sclerosis, enrolled in a pregnancy study.

The genes are TRBV2 and TRBJ2-3; no definite D call. CDR3 size: 12 residues. Germline CDR1 and CDR2: SNHLY and FYNNEI. The V end lost 2 bases, the J end lost 5 bases, and 5 bases lay between the germline ends. The CDR3 sequence: CASSEFQDTQYF. CDR3 in DNA: TGTGCCAGCAGTGAATTCCAAGATACGCAGTATTTT.

The chain links TRBV5-1 to TRBJ2-1, with TRBD2 as a possible D gene (6 bases). The CDR3 is 15 residues long. V was clipped by 1 base and J by 4 bases, with 12 bases between them. Germline values: CDR1 SGHRS, CDR2 YFSETQ. DNA for the CDR3: TGCGCCAGCAGCTTGTTGGGGGGTATGTACAATGAGCAGTTCTTC. Translation: CASSLLGGMYNEQFF.

The CDR3: CASSVDDRVVTEAFF. CDR3 nucleotide sequence: TGTGCCAGCAGCGTAGATGACAGGGTGGTCACTGAAGCTTTCTTT. J is TRBJ1-1 and V is TRBV9, with TRBD1 identical over 7 bases. This CDR3 is built from 15 residues. The germline CDR1 and CDR2 sequences are SGDLS and YYNGEE. After removal of 0 bases from V and 4 bases from J, the junction contained 6 bases not matched to a gene.

The chain employs TRBV7-9 and TRBJ2-3; D call uncertain. The CDR3 has 11 residues. Germline lookup yields CDR1 SEHNR and CDR2 FQNEAQ (reference sequence). Trimming pared 5 bases from V and 13 bases from J, leaving 13 bases between. DNA for the CDR3: TGTGCCAGCAGCCCGCGGCTACCAGAGTATTTT. It translates to CASSPRLPEYF. The full variable domain, in which reference TRBV7-9 and TRBJ2-3 provide the parts outside the CDR3, is DTGVSQNPRHKITKRGQNVTFRCDPISEHNRLYWYRQTLGQGPEFLTYFQNEAQLEKSRLLSDRFSAERPKGSFSTLEIQRTEQGDSAMYLCASSPRLPEYFGPGTRLTVL.

This chain links TRBV19 with TRBJ1-5, with D unclear. The germline V gene has CDR1 LNHDA and CDR2 SQIVND (reference sequence). V lost 2 bases and J 3 bases, leaving 8 bases between the germline ends. The CDR3 contains 14 residues. The CDR3 region is CASSIRGYNQPQHF. CDR3 in DNA: TGTGCCAGTAGTATAAGAGGGTACAATCAGCCCCAGCATTTT.

This chain joins TRBV18 and TRBJ2-7; the D gene is possibly TRBD2 (5 bases). The CDR3 is made up of 16 amino acids. The V end was cut by 0 bases, the J end by 2 bases, with 14 bases between. Germline V gives CDR1 KGHSH, CDR2 LQKENI. The chain's CDR3 is CASSPPSGRTPYEQYF. CDR3 bases: TGTGCCAGCTCACCACCGTCGGGCAGGACTCCCTACGAGCAGTACTTC.

This clone showed up just once. V usage is TRBV19 and J usage is TRBJ2-7; no firm D call. The length of the CDR3 is 13 residues. CDR1 and CDR2 from the germline V gene are LNHDA and SQIVND (reference sequence). Between the trimmed V and J ends, which lost 3 bases and 3 bases, there was a span of 9 bases. As DNA, the CDR3 is TGTGCCAGTAGTATGGTCAGTTTCTACGAGCAGTACTTC. Its protein is CASSMVSFYEQYF.

This sequence joins TRBV5-4 and TRBJ2-2, with 9 bases matching TRBD1. With 0 bases clipped from V and 6 bases from J, the junction kept 3 bases outside the gene matches. The CDR3 covers 15 residues. CDR1 is SGHNT, CDR2 YYREEE, per germline (reference sequence). This CDR3 is CASSLVGQGAGELFF. CDR3 in DNA: TGTGCCAGCAGCTTGGTGGGACAGGGAGCCGGGGAGCTGTTTTTT. Complete variable domain (other parts from reference TRBV5-4 and TRBJ2-2): ETGVTQSPTHLIKTRGQQVTLRCSSQSGHNTVSWYQQALGQGPQFIFQYYREEENGRGNFPPRFSGLQFPNYSSELNVNALELDDSALYLCASSLVGQGAGELFFGEGSRLTVL.

CDR3 nucleotide sequence: TGTGCCAGCAGTGACTCGACATTAGCGGGGGATACGCAGTATTTT. Protein sequence: CASSDSTLAGDTQYF. The chain joins TRBV6-4 to TRBJ2-3, with TRBD2 matching 8 bases. Trimming removed 0 bases from V and 6 bases from J; junction bases left unmatched: 5. Germline V gene lookup returns CDR1 MRHNA and CDR2 SNTAGT. The CDR3 sequence is 15 residues long.

The chain combines TRBV5-5 with TRBJ2-7; perhaps TRBD1 as D (5 bases). CDR1 is SGHKS and CDR2 is YYEKEE in the germline V gene (reference sequence). This CDR3 is 11 amino acids long. Trimming stripped 6 bases from V and 5 bases from J, with 9 bases between. Here the CDR3 DNA reads TGTGCCAGCACCGCAGGGAACGAGCAGTACTTC. Translation: CASTAGNEQYF.

The chain joins TRBV23-1 to TRBJ1-5, with 10 bases that match TRBD1. TRBV23-1 is annotated as an ORF whose role is uncertain. The CDR3 sequence is 22 residues long. V gave up 7 bases and J gave up 0 bases; unmatched junction bases: 24. CDR3 bases: TGCGCCAGCAATTCGTCCCGGGACAGGGGCACCATGGAGAAGTATAGCAATCAGCCCCAGCATTTT. As protein: CASNSSRDRGTMEKYSNQPQHF.

This rearrangement joins TRBV13 to TRBJ2-5; 7 bases line up with TRBD2. CDR3 length: 14 amino acids. J gave up 5 bases and V 2 bases, and 5 bases lay outside the gene matches. The germline gives CDR1 PRHDT, CDR2 FYEKMQ (reference sequence). CDR3: CASSLRSGEETQYF. The CDR3 DNA reads as TGTGCCAGCAGCTTAAGGAGCGGGGAGGAGACCCAGTACTTC.

The rearrangement links TRBV6-1 to TRBJ1-2; 7 bases map to TRBD1. Trimming took 6 bases from V and 6 from J; bases not matched to a gene: 13. Germline CDR1 reads MNHNS; CDR2 reads SASEGT. The CDR3 spans 15 residues. The CDR3 nucleotides read TGTGCCAGCAGCGCCCCTTTGACAGGGAATGATGGCTACACCTTC. Translated, it gives CASSAPLTGNDGYTF.

This sequence joins TRBV9 and TRBJ2-7; a weak D match, TRBD2 (6 bases). Germline loops: CDR1 SGDLS, CDR2 YYNGEE. V gave up 0 bases and J gave up 0 bases, with 10 bases separating them. The CDR3 is 15 residues long. The CDR3 loop is CASSVAAGTSYEQYF. In DNA form, the CDR3 reads TGTGCCAGCAGCGTAGCGGCGGGGACCTCCTACGAGCAGTACTTC.

This clone was counted a single time. The gene calls are TRBV18 and TRBJ2-1, with a tentative D call TRBD1 (6 bases). The CDR3 runs to 15 residues. The germline gives CDR1 KGHSH, CDR2 LQKENI. Trimming stripped 3 bases from V and 8 bases from J, with 17 bases between. CDR3 in DNA: TGTGCCAGCTCACCCCCTAGACAGGTCAGGGATGAGCAGTTCTTC. It translates to CASSPPRQVRDEQFF.

The chain joins TRBV5-1 to TRBJ2-7; D not resolved. The CDR3 extends over 16 amino acids. The V end was cut by 4 bases, the J end by 2 bases, with 19 bases between. From germline, CDR1 is SGHRS and CDR2 YFSETQ. DNA of the CDR3: TGCGCCAGCAGCCCCACTCGTCCTAAGCCCACCTACGAGCAGTACTTC. As protein: CASSPTRPKPTYEQYF.

This clone has just a few counts. The V gene is TRBV19, the J gene TRBJ2-7; TRBD1 matches at 7 bases. The CDR3 contains 14 residues. CDR1 is LNHDA and CDR2 is SQIVND in the germline V gene (reference sequence). V lost 9 bases to trimming and J lost 3 bases; unmatched junction nucleotides: 11. The CDR3, as DNA: TGTGCCAGCCAAGGTAGGGGGCCTGACTACGAGCAGTACTTC. It codes for CASQGRGPDYEQYF. The entire variable domain, with the rest obtained from reference TRBV19 and TRBJ2-7, is as follows: DGGITQSPKYLFRKEGQNVTLSCEQNLNHDAMYWYRQDPGQGLRLIYYSQIVNDFQKGDIAEGYSVSREKKESFPLTVTSAQKNPTAFYLCASQGRGPDYEQYFGPGTRLTVT.

This rearrangement joins TRBV27 to TRBJ1-2; perhaps TRBD1 as D (6 bases). Germline V gene data show CDR1 as MNHEY and CDR2 as SMNVEV (reference sequence). This CDR3 region has 15 residues. Trimming left V 2 bases short and J 6 bases short, with 16 bases between. DNA of the CDR3: TGTGCCAGCAGTTTAAGTCGGGGGGGCGCGGATGGCTACACCTTC. It codes for CASSLSRGGADGYTF.

This chain joins TRBV21-1 and TRBJ1-2. TRBV21-1 is assigned pseudogene status. The CDR3 sequence is 15 residues long. CDR3 residues: CASSKDGGFTYGYTF. CDR3 DNA sequence: TGTGCCAGCAGCAAAGATGGGGGGTTCACCTATGGCTACACCTTC.

The CDR3 DNA is TGTGCCAGCTGCAAGGGGGGGCCCGACTACGAGCAGTACTTC. Its translation is CASCKGGPDYEQYF. The gene calls are TRBV7-2 and TRBJ2-7, with TRBD2 as a possible D gene (7 bases). Germline V gene sequence: CDR1 SGHTA, CDR2 FQGNSA. The CDR3 is 14 amino acids. Trimming stripped 8 bases from V and 3 bases from J, with 17 bases between.

This chain uses TRBV27 with TRBJ1-3; D gene unclear. Trimming cost V 1 base and J 4 bases, with 8 bases left between them. Germline V CDR1 and CDR2: MNHEY, SMNVEV (reference sequence). The CDR3 spans 14 residues. The CDR3 protein is CASSLLGAGNTIYF. CDR3 DNA sequence: TGTGCCAGCAGTTTATTAGGAGCGGGAAACACCATATATTTT.

The rearrangement uses TRBV6-4 and TRBJ2-3; TRBD2 matches 8 bases. After removal of 3 bases from V and 4 bases from J, the junction contained 6 bases not matched to a gene. The CDR3 runs to 15 residues. Germline CDR1 and CDR2: MRHNA and SNTAGT. CDR3 loop: CASSDNGGAADTQYF. CDR3 bases: TGTGCCAGCAGTGATAACGGGGGGGCCGCAGATACGCAGTATTTT.

This chain connects TRBV6-5 to TRBJ1-1; TRBD1 matches 7 bases. The germline CDR1 and CDR2 sequences are MNHEY and SVGAGI. The junction had 5 bases not matched to a gene; V was cut back by 0 bases and J by 7 bases. The CDR3 has 14 residues. CDR3 sequence (DNA): TGTGCCAGCAGTTACTCGGAGACAGGGATTGAAGCTTTCTTT. It yields the protein CASSYSETGIEAFF.

The chain combines TRBV27 with TRBJ2-2, with 14 bases identical to TRBD2. The CDR3 spans 15 residues. V shed 7 bases and J 6 bases; nucleotides not matched to a gene: 4. From germline, CDR1 is MNHEY and CDR2 SMNVEV (reference sequence). The CDR3: CASTTSGGASGELFF. DNA of the CDR3: TGTGCCAGCACGACTAGCGGGGGGGCCTCCGGGGAGCTGTTTTTT.

V gene TRBV7-2 combines with J gene TRBJ1-5; D is possibly TRBD1 (5 bases). The CDR3 loop spans 13 amino acids. Trimming cost V 8 bases and J 2 bases, with 10 bases left between them. Germline assignment: CDR1 SGHTA and CDR2 FQGNSA. The CDR3 here is CASGARGNQPQHF. CDR3 nucleotide sequence: TGTGCCAGCGGCGCCAGGGGCAATCAGCCCCAGCATTTT.

This chain connects TRBV6-1 to TRBJ2-1, with 9 bases aligning to TRBD1. J was trimmed by 7 bases and V by 2 bases; bases with no gene match: 9. The length of the CDR3 is 16 residues. The germline V gene has CDR1 MNHNS and CDR2 SASEGT. The CDR3 region is CASSERWGQGMNEQFF. The CDR3 DNA reads as TGTGCCAGCAGTGAACGGTGGGGACAGGGCATGAATGAGCAGTTCTTC.

This chain connects TRBV27 to TRBJ2-4, with D unresolved. Germline V gene lookup returns CDR1 MNHEY and CDR2 SMNVEV (reference sequence). The CDR3 is made up of 12 amino acids. V lost 7 bases to trimming and J lost 0 bases, with 4 bases between them. CDR3 DNA: TGTGCCAGCACTGTAGCCAAAAACATTCAGTACTTC. Protein: CASTVAKNIQYF.

The rearrangement joins TRBV6-4 to TRBJ1-4, with TRBD1 matching over 7 bases. Germline V gives CDR1 MRHNA, CDR2 SNTAGT. This CDR3 has 15 amino acids. The V segment lost 4 bases and the J segment 3 bases; nucleotides outside the gene matches: 5. This CDR3 is CASSATGDANEKLFF. CDR3 nucleotides: TGTGCCAGCAGTGCAACAGGGGATGCTAATGAAAAACTGTTTTTT.